The present TCR beta chain was sequenced within a study of B cell selection in AIRE deficiency. Findings of the study overall: About 29% of healthy-donor shared Treg TCRbeta sequences appeared in patient Tconv cells. Healthy donors alone shared about a third of around 3,700 Treg sequences; patients alone 9% to 9.5%.

Germline CDR1 is KGHSH and CDR2 is LQKENI. The V gene end was trimmed by 5 bases and the J gene end by 4 bases; junction bases not matched to a gene: 4. CDR3 length equals 13 residues. Regulatory T cells were sorted as CD4+CD25hiCD127low/negative cells. The repertoire was sequenced with immunoSEQ multiplex PCR; TCRdb's copy has only in-frame clones and lacks some. The sample has around 20,000 clones, about 94% seen once. With respect to this clone: Its antigen is undetermined.

The sample was Tregs sorted from PBMCs. This rearrangement joins TRBV18 to TRBJ1-2, with 7 bases fitting TRBD1. This TCR was sampled from a human donor with AIRE deficiency. For the CDR3, the DNA is TGTGCCAGCTCATTGACAGGGAGCTATGGCTACACCTTC. Its translation is CASSLTGSYGYTF.